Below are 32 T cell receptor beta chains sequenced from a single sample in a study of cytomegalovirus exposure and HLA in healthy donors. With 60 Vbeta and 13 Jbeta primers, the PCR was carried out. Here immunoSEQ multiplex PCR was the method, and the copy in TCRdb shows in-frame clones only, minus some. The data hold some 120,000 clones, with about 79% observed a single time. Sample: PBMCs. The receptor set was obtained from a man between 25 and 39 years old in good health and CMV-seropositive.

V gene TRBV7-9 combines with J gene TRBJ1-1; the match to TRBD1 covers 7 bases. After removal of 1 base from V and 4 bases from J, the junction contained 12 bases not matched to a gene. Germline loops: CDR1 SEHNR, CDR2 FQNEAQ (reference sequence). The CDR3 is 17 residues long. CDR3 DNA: TGTGCCAGCAGCTTAGGCATGATCAGGGGGAATAGCACTGAAGCTTTCTTT. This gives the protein CASSLGMIRGNSTEAFF.

The CDR3 DNA is TGTGCCAGCAGCGTAGGGGTCAGGGGAACGATCACCGGGGAGCTGTTTTTT. This translates into CASSVGVRGTITGELFF. The chain couples TRBV9 to TRBJ2-2, with D perhaps TRBD1 (6 bases). CDR1 is SGDLS and CDR2 is YYNGEE in the germline V gene. This CDR3 region has 17 residues. Trimming removed 0 bases at V and 4 bases at J, with 16 bases between.

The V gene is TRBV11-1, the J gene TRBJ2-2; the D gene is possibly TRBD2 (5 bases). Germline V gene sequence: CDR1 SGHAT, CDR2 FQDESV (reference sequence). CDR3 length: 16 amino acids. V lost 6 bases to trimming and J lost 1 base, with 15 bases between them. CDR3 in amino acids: CASSWGWEMNTGELFF. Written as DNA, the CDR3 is TGTGCCAGCAGTTGGGGATGGGAGATGAACACCGGGGAGCTGTTTTTT.

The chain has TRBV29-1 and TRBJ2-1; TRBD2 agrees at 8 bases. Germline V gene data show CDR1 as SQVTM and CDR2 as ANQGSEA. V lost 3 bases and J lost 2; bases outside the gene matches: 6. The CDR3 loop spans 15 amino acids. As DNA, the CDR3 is TGCAGCGTTGATAAGCGGGGGAGAGCCTACAATGAGCAGTTCTTC. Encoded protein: CSVDKRGRAYNEQFF.

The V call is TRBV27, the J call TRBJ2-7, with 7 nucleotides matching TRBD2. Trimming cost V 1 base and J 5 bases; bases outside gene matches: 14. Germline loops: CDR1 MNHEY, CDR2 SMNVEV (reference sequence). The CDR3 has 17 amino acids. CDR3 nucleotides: TGTGCCAGCAGTTTATTCCCGGGGAGGGGAAGAATCCACGAGCAGTACTTC. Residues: CASSLFPGRGRIHEQYF.

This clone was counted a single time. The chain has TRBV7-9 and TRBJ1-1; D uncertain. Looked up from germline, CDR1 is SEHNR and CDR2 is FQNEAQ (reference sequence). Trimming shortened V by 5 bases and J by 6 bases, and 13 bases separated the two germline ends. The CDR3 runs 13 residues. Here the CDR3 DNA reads TGTGCCAGCAGCCTCAATGGGAGGGCTGAAGCTTTCTTT. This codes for CASSLNGRAEAFF.

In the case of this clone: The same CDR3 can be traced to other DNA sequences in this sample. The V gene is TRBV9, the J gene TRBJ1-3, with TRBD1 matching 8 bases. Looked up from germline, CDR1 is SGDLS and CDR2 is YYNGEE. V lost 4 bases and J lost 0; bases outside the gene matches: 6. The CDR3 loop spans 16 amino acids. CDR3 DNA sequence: TGTGCCAGCAGCCCCCGGGACAGGTACTCTGGAAACACCATATATTTT. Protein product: CASSPRDRYSGNTIYF.

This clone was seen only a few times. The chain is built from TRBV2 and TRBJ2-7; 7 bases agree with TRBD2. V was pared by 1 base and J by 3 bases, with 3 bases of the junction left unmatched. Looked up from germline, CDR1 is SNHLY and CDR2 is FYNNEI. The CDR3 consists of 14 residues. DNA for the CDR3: TGTGCCAGCAGTGAAGGTCGCGGGGGCTACGAGCAGTACTTC. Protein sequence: CASSEGRGGYEQYF.

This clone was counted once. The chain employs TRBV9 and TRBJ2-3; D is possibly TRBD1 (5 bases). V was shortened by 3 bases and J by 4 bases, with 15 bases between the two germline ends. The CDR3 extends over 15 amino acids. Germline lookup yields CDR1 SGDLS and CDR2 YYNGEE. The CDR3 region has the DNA TGTGCCAGCAGCGCCAGTACAGGTTCGGCAGATACGCAGTATTTT. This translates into CASSASTGSADTQYF.

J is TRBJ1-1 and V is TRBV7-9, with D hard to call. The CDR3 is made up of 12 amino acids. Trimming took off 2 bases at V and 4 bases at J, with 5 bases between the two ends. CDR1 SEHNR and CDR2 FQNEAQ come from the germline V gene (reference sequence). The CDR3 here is CASSLTGTEAFF. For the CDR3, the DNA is TGTGCCAGCAGCTTAACTGGCACTGAAGCTTTCTTT.

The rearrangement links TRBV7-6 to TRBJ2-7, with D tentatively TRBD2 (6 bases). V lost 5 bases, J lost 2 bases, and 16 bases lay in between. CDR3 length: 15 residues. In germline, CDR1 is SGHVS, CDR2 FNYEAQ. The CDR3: CASSRVEWGAYEQYF. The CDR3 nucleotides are TGTGCCAGCAGCCGTGTTGAGTGGGGGGCCTACGAGCAGTACTTC.

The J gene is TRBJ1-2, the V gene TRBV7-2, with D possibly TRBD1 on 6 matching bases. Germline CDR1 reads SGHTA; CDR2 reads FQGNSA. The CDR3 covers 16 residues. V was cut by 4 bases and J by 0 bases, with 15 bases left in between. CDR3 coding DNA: TGTGCCAGCAGCTCCCAACACCGGACAGCTAACTATGGCTACACCTTC. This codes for CASSSQHRTANYGYTF.

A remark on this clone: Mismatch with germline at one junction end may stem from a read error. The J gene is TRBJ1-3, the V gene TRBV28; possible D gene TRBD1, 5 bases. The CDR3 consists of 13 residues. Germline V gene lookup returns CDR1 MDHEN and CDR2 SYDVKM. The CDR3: CASSFRGRNTTYF. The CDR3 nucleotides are TGTGCCAGCAGTTTTAGGGGAAGAAACACCACATATTTT.

CDR3 nucleotides: TGTGCCAGCAGCGTAAATACCGGGACAGGGGCCGAAGAGACCCAGTACTTC. Protein sequence: CASSVNTGTGAEETQYF. This chain uses TRBV9 with TRBJ2-5; TRBD1 agrees at 10 bases. With 1 base clipped from V and 3 bases from J, the junction kept 9 bases outside the gene matches. From germline, CDR1 is SGDLS and CDR2 YYNGEE. This CDR3 is 17 amino acids long.

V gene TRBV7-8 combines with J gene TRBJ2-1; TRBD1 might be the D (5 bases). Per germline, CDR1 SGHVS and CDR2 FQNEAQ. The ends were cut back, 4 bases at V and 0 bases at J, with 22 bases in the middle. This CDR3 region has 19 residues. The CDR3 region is CASSYPRTKNSISYNEQFF. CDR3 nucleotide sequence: TGTGCCAGCAGCTACCCCCGGACAAAGAACTCAATCTCCTACAATGAGCAGTTCTTC.

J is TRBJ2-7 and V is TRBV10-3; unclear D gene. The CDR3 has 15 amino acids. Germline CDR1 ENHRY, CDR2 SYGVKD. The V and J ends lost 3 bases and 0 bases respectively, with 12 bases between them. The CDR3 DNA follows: TGTGCCATCAGTGACGGTCCAATTAGCTCCTACGAGCAGTACTTC. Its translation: CAISDGPISSYEQYF.

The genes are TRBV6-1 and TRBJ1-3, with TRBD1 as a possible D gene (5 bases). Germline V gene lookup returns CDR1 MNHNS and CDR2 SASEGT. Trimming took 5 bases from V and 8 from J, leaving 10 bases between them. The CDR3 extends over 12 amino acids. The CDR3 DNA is TGTGCCAGCAGTAATCAGGGATACACCATATATTTT. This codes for CASSNQGYTIYF.

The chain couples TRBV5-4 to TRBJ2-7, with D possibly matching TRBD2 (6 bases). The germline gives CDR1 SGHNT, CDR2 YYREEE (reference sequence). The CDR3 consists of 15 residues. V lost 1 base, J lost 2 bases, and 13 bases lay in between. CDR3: CASSLSPGVAYEQYF. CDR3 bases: TGTGCCAGCAGCTTGAGTCCGGGGGTCGCCTACGAGCAGTACTTC.

The CDR3 DNA is TGTGCCTGGAGTGGGGGGGGCGCGCCGTACGAGCAGTACTTC. Translation: CAWSGGGAPYEQYF. The rearrangement uses TRBV30 and TRBJ2-7, with D possibly matching TRBD2 (7 bases). Germline V lookup: CDR1 GTSNPN, CDR2 SVGIG (reference sequence). Trimming pared 1 base from V and 4 bases from J, leaving 14 bases between. This CDR3 spans 14 amino acids.

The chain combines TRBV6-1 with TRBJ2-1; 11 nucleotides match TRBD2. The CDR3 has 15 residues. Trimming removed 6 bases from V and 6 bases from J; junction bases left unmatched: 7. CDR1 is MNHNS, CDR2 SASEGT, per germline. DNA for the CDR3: TGTGCCAGCAGCAGTCTAGCGGGAGGACCCAATGAGCAGTTCTTC. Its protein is CASSSLAGGPNEQFF.

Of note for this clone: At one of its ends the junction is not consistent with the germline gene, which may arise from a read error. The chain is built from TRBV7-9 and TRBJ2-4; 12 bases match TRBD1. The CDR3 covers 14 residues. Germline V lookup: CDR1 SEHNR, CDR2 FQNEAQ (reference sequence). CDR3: CSSSLGGTGGQPLF. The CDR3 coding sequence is TGTTCCAGCAGCTTAGGAGGGACAGGGGGCCAACCTCTTTTC.

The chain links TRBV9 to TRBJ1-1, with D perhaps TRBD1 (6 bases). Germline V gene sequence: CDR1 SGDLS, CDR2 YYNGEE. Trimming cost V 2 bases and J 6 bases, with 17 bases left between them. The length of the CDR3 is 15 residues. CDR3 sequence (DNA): TGTGCCAGCAGCGTGGGAGTACAGGGTGGCGCTGAAGCTTTCTTT. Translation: CASSVGVQGGAEAFF.

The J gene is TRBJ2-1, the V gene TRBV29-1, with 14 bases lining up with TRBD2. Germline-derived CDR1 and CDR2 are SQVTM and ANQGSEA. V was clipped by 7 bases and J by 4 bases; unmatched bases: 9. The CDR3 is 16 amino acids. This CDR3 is CSAARRLAGGYNEQFF. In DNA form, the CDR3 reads TGCAGCGCTGCCCGTCGACTAGCGGGAGGGTACAATGAGCAGTTCTTC.

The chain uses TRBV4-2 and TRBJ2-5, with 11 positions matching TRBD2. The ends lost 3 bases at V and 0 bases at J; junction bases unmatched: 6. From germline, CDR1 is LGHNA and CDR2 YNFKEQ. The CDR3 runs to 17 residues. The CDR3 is CASSHPPSGGYQETQYF. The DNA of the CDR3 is TGTGCCAGCAGCCATCCCCCTAGCGGGGGGTACCAAGAGACCCAGTACTTC.

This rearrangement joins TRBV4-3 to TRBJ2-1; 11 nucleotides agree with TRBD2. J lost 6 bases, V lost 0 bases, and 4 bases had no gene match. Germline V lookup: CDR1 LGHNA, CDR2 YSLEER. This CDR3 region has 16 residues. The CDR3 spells CASSQDLAGGSNEQFF. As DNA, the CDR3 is TGCGCCAGCAGCCAAGACCTAGCGGGGGGAAGCAATGAGCAGTTCTTC.

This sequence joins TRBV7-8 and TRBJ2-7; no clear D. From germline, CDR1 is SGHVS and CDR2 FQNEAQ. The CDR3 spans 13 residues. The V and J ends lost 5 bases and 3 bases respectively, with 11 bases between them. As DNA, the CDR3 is TGTGCCAGCAGCGAAGACAACTTCTACGAGCAGTACTTC. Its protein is CASSEDNFYEQYF.

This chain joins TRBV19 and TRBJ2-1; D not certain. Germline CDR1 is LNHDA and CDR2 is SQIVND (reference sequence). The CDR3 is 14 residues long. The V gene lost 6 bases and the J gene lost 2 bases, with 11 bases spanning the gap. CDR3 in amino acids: CASSSGSPYNEQFF. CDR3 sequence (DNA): TGTGCCAGTAGCTCCGGGTCCCCCTACAATGAGCAGTTCTTC.

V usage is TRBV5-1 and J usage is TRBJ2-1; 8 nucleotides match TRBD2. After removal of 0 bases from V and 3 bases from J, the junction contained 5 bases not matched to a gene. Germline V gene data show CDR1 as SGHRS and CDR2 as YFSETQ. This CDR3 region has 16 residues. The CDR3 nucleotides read TGCGCCAGCAGCTTGGATATGGCGGGGGGCTACAATGAGCAGTTCTTC. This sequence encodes CASSLDMAGGYNEQFF.

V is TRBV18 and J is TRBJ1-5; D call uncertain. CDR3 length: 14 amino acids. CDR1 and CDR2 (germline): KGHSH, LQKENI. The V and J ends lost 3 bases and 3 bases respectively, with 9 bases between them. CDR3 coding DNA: TGTGCCAGCTCACCCGACGGGAACAATCAGCCCCAGCATTTT. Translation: CASSPDGNNQPQHF.

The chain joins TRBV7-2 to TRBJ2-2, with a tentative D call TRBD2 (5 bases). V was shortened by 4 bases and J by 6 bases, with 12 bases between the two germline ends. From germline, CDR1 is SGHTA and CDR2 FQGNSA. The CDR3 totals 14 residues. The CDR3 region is CASSSQAAAGELFF. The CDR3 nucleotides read TGTGCCAGCAGCTCGCAAGCGGCTGCCGGGGAGCTGTTTTTT.

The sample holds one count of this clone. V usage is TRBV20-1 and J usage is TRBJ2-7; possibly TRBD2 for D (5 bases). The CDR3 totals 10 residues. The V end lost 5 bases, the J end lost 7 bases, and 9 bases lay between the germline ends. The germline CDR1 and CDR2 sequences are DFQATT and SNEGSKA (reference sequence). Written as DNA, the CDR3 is TGCAGTGCTGCGGGTAGAGAGCAGTACTTC. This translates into CSAAGREQYF.

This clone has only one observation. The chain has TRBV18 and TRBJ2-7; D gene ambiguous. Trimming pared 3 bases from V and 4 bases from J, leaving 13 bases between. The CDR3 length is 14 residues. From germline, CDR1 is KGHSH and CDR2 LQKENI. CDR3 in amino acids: CASSPPGLEYEQYF. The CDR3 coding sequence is TGTGCCAGCTCACCCCCGGGTTTAGAGTACGAGCAGTACTTC.